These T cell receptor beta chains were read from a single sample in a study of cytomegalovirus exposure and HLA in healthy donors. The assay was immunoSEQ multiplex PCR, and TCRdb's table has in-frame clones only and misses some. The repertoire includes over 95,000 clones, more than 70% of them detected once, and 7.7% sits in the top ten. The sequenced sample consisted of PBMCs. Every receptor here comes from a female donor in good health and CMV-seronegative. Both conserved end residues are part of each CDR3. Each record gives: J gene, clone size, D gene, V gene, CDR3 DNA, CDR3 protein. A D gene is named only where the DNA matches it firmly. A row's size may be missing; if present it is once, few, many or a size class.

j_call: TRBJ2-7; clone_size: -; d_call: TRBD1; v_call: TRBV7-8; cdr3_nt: TGTGCCAGCAGCTTAATGGCAGGGACAGGGACCTACGAGCAGTACTTC; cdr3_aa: CASSLMAGTGTYEQYF
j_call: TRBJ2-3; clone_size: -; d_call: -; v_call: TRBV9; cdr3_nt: TGTGCCAGCAGCCGGACGGGGGGCGCGTTGAGCACAGATACGCAGTATTTT; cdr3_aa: CASSRTGGALSTDTQYF
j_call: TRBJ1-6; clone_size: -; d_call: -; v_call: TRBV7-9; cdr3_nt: TGTGCCAGCAGCTTAGGGGGCGACTCACCCCTCCACTTT; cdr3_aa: CASSLGGDSPLHF
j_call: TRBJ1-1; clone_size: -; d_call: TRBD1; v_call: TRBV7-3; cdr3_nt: TGTGCCAGCAGCTTACAGAGACAGGGAGTATCTGAAGCTTTCTTT; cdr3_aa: CASSLQRQGVSEAFF
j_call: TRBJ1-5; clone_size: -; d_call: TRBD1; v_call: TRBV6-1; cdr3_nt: TGTGCCAGCAGCCCCGGGACAGAAAATCAGCCCCAGCATTTT; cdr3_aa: CASSPGTENQPQHF
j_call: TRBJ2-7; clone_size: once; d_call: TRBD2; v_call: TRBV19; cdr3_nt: TGTGCCAGTAGTGACCCTAGCGGGGGGGATTTCGAGCAGTACTTC; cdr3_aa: CASSDPSGGDFEQYF
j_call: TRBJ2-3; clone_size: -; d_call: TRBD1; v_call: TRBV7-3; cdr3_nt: TGTGCCAGCAGCTTATTTGGGAGGCGGACAGGGTCCACAGATACGCAGTATTTT; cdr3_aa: CASSLFGRRTGSTDTQYF
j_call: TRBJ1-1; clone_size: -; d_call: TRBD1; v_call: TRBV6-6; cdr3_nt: TGTGCCAGCAGTTACGGACAGGGGACTGAAGCTTTCTTT; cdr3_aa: CASSYGQGTEAFF
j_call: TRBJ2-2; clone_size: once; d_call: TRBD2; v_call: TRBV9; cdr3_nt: TGTGCCAGCAGCGTAGGAGATAGCGGGGGGCTGAACACCGGGGAGCTGTTTTTT; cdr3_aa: CASSVGDSGGLNTGELFF
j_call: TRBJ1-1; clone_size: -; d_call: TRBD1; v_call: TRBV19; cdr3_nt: TGTGCCAGTAGTTCCCGGACAGGGGGCTACACTGAAGCTTTCTTT; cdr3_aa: CASSSRTGGYTEAFF
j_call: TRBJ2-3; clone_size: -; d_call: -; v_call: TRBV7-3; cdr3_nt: TGTGCCAGCAGCTTAACGATGAAACAGGGTACGCAGTATTTT; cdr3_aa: CASSLTMKQGTQYF
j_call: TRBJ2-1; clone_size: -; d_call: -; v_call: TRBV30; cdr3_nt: TGTGCCTGGAGTGTACGGTTTTCGGGGAGGCGAACTTACAATGAGCAGTTCTTC; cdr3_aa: CAWSVRFSGRRTYNEQFF
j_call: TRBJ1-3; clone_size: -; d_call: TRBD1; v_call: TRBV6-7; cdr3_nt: TGTGCCAGCAGTTACAGTCACAGGGGAACCACGGTGGGAAACACCATATATTTT; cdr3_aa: CASSYSHRGTTVGNTIYF
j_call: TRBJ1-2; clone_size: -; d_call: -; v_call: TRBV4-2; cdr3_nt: TGTGCCAGCAGCCAAGATGTTAGGAGGATTAACTATGGCTACACCTTC; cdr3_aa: CASSQDVRRINYGYTF
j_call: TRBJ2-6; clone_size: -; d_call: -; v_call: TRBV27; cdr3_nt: TGTGCCAGCAGTTTTGACAGATCTGGGGCCAACGTCCTGACTTTC; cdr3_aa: CASSFDRSGANVLTF